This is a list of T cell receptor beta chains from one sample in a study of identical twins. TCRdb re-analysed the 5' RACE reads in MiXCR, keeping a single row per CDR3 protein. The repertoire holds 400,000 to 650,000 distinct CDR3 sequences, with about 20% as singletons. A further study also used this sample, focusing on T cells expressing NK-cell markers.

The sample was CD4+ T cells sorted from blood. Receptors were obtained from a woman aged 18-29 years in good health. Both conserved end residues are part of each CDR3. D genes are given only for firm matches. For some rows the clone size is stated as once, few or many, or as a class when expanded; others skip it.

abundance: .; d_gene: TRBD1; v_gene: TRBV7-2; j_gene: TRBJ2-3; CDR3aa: CASSLRTGVKDTQYF; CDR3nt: TGTGCCAGCAGCTTAAGGACAGGGGTTAAAGATACGCAGTATTTT
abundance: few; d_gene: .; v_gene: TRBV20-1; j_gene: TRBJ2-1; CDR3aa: CSAREGSASYNEQFF; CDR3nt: TGCAGTGCTAGAGAAGGTAGCGCTTCCTACAATGAGCAGTTCTTC
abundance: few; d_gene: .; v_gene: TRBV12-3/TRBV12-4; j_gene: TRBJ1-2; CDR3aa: CASSLGQGRSYGYTF; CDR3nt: TGTGCCAGCAGTTTAGGGCAGGGTCGATCCTATGGCTACACCTTC
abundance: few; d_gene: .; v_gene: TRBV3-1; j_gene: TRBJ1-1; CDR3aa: CASSQGGIASEAFF; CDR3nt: TGTGCCAGCAGCCAAGGGGGCATAGCCAGTGAAGCTTTCTTT
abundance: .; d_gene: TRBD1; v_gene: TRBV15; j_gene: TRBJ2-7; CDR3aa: CATSRERDRTYEQYF; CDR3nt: TGTGCCACCAGCAGGGAAAGGGACAGGACCTACGAGCAGTACTTC
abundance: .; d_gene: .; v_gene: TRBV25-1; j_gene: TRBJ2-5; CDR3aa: CASSELQGRETQYF; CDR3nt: TGTGCCAGCAGTGAATTGCAGGGAAGAGAGACCCAGTACTTC
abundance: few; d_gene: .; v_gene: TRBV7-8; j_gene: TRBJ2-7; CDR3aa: CASSRASVNTYEQYF; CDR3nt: TGTGCCAGCTCGCGGGCTAGCGTGAATACCTACGAGCAGTACTTC
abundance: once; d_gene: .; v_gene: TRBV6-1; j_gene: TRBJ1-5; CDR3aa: CASSDRDNQPQHF; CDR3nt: TGTGCCAGCAGTGACAGGGACAATCAGCCCCAGCATTTT
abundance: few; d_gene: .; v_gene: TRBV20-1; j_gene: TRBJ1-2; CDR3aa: CSARRQSGGYTF; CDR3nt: TGCAGTGCTAGACGACAGTCGGGTGGCTACACCTTC
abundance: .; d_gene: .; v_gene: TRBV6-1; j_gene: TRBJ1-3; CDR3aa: CASKGGDLSGNTIYF; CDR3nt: TGTGCCAGCAAAGGAGGGGACCTCTCTGGAAACACCATATATTTT